This T cell receptor beta chain was identified during a study of response to subunit inactivated influenza vaccine. Via MiXCR, TCRdb re-called the RT-PCR reads, giving one row per CDR3 protein. Of around 850,000 distinct CDR3 sequences listed, around 18% are singletons. This clonotype was sampled from a man in his fifties or sixties who received an inactivated influenza vaccine. The sequencing here drew on PBMCs from blood, taken 4 to 6 days after vaccination.

The CDR3 DNA reads as TGTGCCAGCAGTTCAAGTGGGACAGGGGGCTTGGAGACCCAGTACTTC. The encoded protein is CASSSSGTGGLETQYF. This chain uses TRBV28 with TRBJ2-5; 12 bases match TRBD1. The ends lost 4 bases at V and 5 bases at J; junction bases unmatched: 8. CDR1 and CDR2 (germline): MDHEN, SYDVKM. The CDR3 is made up of 16 amino acids.